The T cell receptor beta chain described here comes from a study of T cell changes during pregnancy in multiple sclerosis. This table comes from immunoSEQ multiplex PCR, and its TCRdb copy is limited to in-frame clones, with some not included. The repertoire holds about 83,000 clones, about nine tenths seen once, with 3% to 4.5% in the top ten. V lost 2 bases to trimming and J lost 3 bases; unmatched junction nucleotides: 2. The germline V gene encodes CDR1 MRHNA and CDR2 SNTAGT. The CDR3 runs to 15 residues. The V gene is TRBV6-4, the J gene TRBJ2-1, with 9 bases lining up with TRBD2. This TCR came from a female donor in good health, serving as a control in a pregnancy study. Some clones in this sample may be carry-over from other donors' samples. Sequenced material: PBMCs, taken in the first trimester of pregnancy. The CDR3 DNA sequence: TGTGCCAGCAGTGACGGAGCGGGGGGCTACAATGAGCAGTTCTTC. Its translation: CASSDGAGGYNEQFF.